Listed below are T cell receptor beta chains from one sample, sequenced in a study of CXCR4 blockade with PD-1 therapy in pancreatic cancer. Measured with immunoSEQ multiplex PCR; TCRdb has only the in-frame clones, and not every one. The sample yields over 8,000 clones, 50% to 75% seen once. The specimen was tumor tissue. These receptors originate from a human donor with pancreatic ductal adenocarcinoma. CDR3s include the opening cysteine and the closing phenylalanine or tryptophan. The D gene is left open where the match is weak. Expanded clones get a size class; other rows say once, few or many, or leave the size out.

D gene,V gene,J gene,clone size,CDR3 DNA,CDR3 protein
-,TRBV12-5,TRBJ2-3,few,TGTGCTAGTGCCGGTGACGGTCTCACAGATACGCAGTATTTT,CASAGDGLTDTQYF
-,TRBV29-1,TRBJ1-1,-,TGCAGCGTTGTGGGGGGGAGCACTGAAGCTTTCTTT,CSVVGGSTEAFF
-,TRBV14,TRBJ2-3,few,TGTGCCAGCAGCCAAGGACAGCACCGTAAGGTGAATACGCAGTATTTT,CASSQGQHRKVNTQYF
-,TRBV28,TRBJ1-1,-,TGTGCCAGCAGCTCCGTCGGCTACGGCATGAACACTGAAGCTTTCTTT,CASSSVGYGMNTEAFF
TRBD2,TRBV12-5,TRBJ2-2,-,TGTGCCAGCGGGGTGAGCACCGGGGAGCTGTTTTTT,CASGVSTGELFF
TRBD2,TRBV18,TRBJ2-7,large,TGTGCCAGCTCACCAACGGCCCGGGACTACTACGAGCAGTACTTC,CASSPTARDYYEQYF
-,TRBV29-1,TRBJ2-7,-,TGCAGCGTTCGCTGGACAGCCTCCTACGAGCAGTACTTC,CSVRWTASYEQYF
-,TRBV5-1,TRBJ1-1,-,TGCGCCAGCAGCTTGTTGGGACAACCTAGGGACACTGAAGCTTTCTTT,CASSLLGQPRDTEAFF
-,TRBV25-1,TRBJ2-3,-,TGTGCCAGCAGTGAGCACGACACAGATACGCAGTATTTT,CASSEHDTDTQYF
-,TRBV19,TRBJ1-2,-,TGTGCCAGTAGTCCCCGCGGAGACTATGGCTACACCTTC,CASSPRGDYGYTF
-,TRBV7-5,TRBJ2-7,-,TGTGCCAGCAGGCCCGGGACTAGCGGGGGGGACGAGCAGTACTTC,CASRPGTSGGDEQYF
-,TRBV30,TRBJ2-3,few,TGTGCCTGGAGTCAATCAAATACGCAGTATTTT,CAWSQSNTQYF
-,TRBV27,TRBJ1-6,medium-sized,TGTGCCAGCAGTTTATCTGGGCAGGGGACATGGTCACCCCTCCACTTT,CASSLSGQGTWSPLHF
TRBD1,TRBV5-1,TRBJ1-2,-,TGCGCCAGCAGCTTGGTTGGGGACAGGGTCGGCTACACCTTC,CASSLVGDRVGYTF
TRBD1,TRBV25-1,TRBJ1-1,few,TGTGCCAGCAGTGAATATAGCGACAGGGGTAACACTGAAGCTTTCTTT,CASSEYSDRGNTEAFF
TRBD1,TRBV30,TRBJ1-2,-,TGTGCCTGGAGGATATACGGGACAGGGCCCACCTTC,CAWRIYGTGPTF
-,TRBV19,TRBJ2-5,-,TGTGCCAGTAGTACGCAAGAGACCCAGTACTTC,CASSTQETQYF
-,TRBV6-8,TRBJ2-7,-,TGTGCCAGCAGTGAGTCAAGGGGGGAACTCAACGAGCAGTACTTC,CASSESRGELNEQYF
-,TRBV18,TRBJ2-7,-,TGTGCCAGCTCACCATCGACTATCGACTCCTACGAGCAGTACTTC,CASSPSTIDSYEQYF
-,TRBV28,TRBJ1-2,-,TGTGCCAGCACCGCGGAGAACTATGGCTACACCTTC,CASTAENYGYTF
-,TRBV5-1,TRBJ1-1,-,TGCGCCAGCAGCTTGGAGGGGCAGTTGAATACTGAAGCTTTCTTT,CASSLEGQLNTEAFF
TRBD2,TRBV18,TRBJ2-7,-,TGTGCCAGCTCACCAGTAGCGGGGGTGAACGAGCAGTACTTC,CASSPVAGVNEQYF
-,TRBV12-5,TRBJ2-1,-,TGTGCTAGTGGTTTGGTAGTAACAGCTCGTCCCAATGAGCAGTTCTTC,CASGLVVTARPNEQFF
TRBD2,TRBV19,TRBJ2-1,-,TGTGCCAGTAGAAACCAAGCGGGGGCGGGCAATGAGCAGTTCTTC,CASRNQAGAGNEQFF
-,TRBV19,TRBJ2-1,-,TGTGCCAGTAAGTGGCGTCAGGGGGGGGACAATGAGCAGTTCTTC,CASKWRQGGDNEQFF
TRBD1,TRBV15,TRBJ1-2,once,TGTGCCACCAGCAGAGCAACAGGGGATCAAGTTGGCTACACCTTC,CATSRATGDQVGYTF
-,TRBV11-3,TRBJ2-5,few,TGTGCCAGCAGTTCCGGGACACCTCAAGAGACCCAGTACTTC,CASSSGTPQETQYF
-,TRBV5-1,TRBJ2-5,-,TGCGCCAGCAGCTTGGACCTTGGGGTTGTGGAGACCCAGTACTTC,CASSLDLGVVETQYF
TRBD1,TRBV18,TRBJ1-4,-,TGTGCCAGCTCACCGGGGACAGGGTATGAAAAACTGTTTTTT,CASSPGTGYEKLFF
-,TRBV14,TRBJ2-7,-,TGTGCCAGCAGCCGGGCGGGACCACAGCAGTACTTC,CASSRAGPQQYF
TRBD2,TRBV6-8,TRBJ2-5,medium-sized,TGTGCCAGCAGTTACGGGCTAGCGGTAACCCAAGAGACCCAGTACTTC,CASSYGLAVTQETQYF
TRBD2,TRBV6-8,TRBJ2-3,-,TGTGCCAGCAGTTACTCGACCCTAGCGGGTACAGATACGCAGTATTTT,CASSYSTLAGTDTQYF
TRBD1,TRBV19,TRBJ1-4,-,TGTGCCAGTAGTGGTACCGGGACAGGTGGAAAACTGTTTTTT,CASSGTGTGGKLFF
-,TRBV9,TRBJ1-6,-,TGTGCCAGCAGTTCACTGGACGGTTATTCACCCCTCCACTTT,CASSSLDGYSPLHF
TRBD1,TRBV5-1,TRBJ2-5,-,TGCGCCAGCAGCCCGGGACAGGGAAAAGAGACCCAGTACTTC,CASSPGQGKETQYF
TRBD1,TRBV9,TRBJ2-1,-,TGTGCCAGCAGCGCCCCAGGGGGGGACAGGGTCTTC,CASSAPGGDRVF
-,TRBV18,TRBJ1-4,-,TGTGCCAGCTCACCAACGGAGAATGAAAAACTGTTTTTT,CASSPTENEKLFF